Shown below are 13 T cell receptor beta chains from a single sample sequenced in a study of cytomegalovirus exposure and HLA in healthy donors (TCRdb year 2017). The protocol used for the library was the immunoSEQ multiplex PCR assay. A mixture of 60 forward primers for TCR Vbeta segments and 13 reverse primers for TCR Jbeta segments was used in the multiplex PCR. The source is immuneACCESS, and TCRdb retained only in-frame sequences with V and J called. Part of the clones is not carried over; for the studies checked, unresolved V genes explain less than half of this, and the remainder is unexplained. This sample's records show tens of thousands of clones. Together, the top ten hold 2% to 2.5% of the sample. The sequenced sample consisted of PBMCs. These receptors originate from a female donor in good health and CMV-seronegative.

The rearrangement links TRBV27 to TRBJ1-1; perhaps TRBD1 as D (6 bases). V was pared by 3 bases and J by 2 bases, with 10 bases between. The CDR3 length is 14 residues. Germline values: CDR1 MNHEY, CDR2 SMNVEV (reference sequence). The DNA for the CDR3 is TGTGCCAGCAGTTTCGGACAGCCTAACACTGAAGCTTTCTTT. It is translated as CASSFGQPNTEAFF.

CDR3 sequence (DNA): TGTGCCAGCAGTTACCCCTCGGGGAGGGGAGATACGCAGTATTTT. Translated, it gives CASSYPSGRGDTQYF. The chain joins TRBV6-6 to TRBJ2-3, with 7 bases identical to TRBD2. J lost 5 bases, V lost 2 bases, and 7 bases had no gene match. Germline-derived CDR1 and CDR2 are MNHNY and SVGAGI (reference sequence). The CDR3 runs 15 residues.

This chain uses TRBV5-4 with TRBJ1-1; D gene uncertain. CDR1 is SGHNT and CDR2 is YYREEE in the germline V gene (reference sequence). Trimming left V 3 bases short and J 0 bases short, with 12 bases between. The CDR3 totals 15 residues. The DNA of the CDR3 is TGTGCCAGCAGCTCGATGGCCAACATGAACACTGAAGCTTTCTTT. This gives the protein CASSSMANMNTEAFF.

The chain recombines TRBV28 with TRBJ1-4, with a weak D call TRBD1 (5 bases). From germline, CDR1 is MDHEN and CDR2 SYDVKM. Deletions cut 3 bases from V and 11 bases from J, with 16 bases between. The CDR3 totals 14 residues. The CDR3 DNA sequence: TGTGCCAGCAGTTTGGGGCCTAAACTGCAGAAACTGTTTTTT. Its protein product is CASSLGPKLQKLFF.

The gene calls are TRBV18 and TRBJ1-2, with a tentative D call TRBD1 (5 bases). Trimming took 2 bases from V and 0 from J, leaving 10 bases between them. The CDR3 is made up of 15 amino acids. Looked up from germline, CDR1 is KGHSH and CDR2 is LQKENI. CDR3 protein: CASSPGQGPNYGYTF. The DNA for the CDR3 is TGTGCCAGCTCACCAGGTCAGGGCCCTAACTATGGCTACACCTTC.

The genes are TRBV4-2 and TRBJ2-2; 11 positions match TRBD1. The CDR3 covers 15 residues. Germline CDR1 LGHNA, CDR2 YNFKEQ. V shed 2 bases and J 6 bases; nucleotides not matched to a gene: 2. CDR3 coding DNA: TGTGCCAGCAGCCAACTGGGACAGGGGGCCGGGGAGCTGTTTTTT. Translated, it gives CASSQLGQGAGELFF.

The rearrangement joins TRBV19 to TRBJ1-5; D is possibly TRBD1 (5 bases). This CDR3 contains 12 residues. V lost 3 bases and J lost 6, with 6 bases in between. Germline V gene data show CDR1 as LNHDA and CDR2 as SQIVND (reference sequence). The CDR3 bases are TGTGCCAGTAGTATGGGGGGTCAGCCCCAGCATTTT. Translated: CASSMGGQPQHF. Full variable domain (outside the CDR3, taken from reference TRBV19 and TRBJ1-5): DGGITQSPKYLFRKEGQNVTLSCEQNLNHDAMYWYRQDPGQGLRLIYYSQIVNDFQKGDIAEGYSVSREKKESFPLTVTSAQKNPTAFYLCASSMGGQPQHFGDGTRLSIL.

The J gene is TRBJ1-6, the V gene TRBV6-5; TRBD1 might be the D (6 bases). The CDR3 is 14 amino acids. Germline V CDR1 and CDR2: MNHEY, SVGAGI. V was shortened by 4 bases and J by 6 bases, with 10 bases between the two germline ends. Here the CDR3 reads CASSLDSINSPLHF. DNA of the CDR3: TGTGCCAGCAGTTTGGACAGTATTAATTCACCCCTCCACTTT.

This sequence joins TRBV5-1 and TRBJ2-5; D possibly corresponds to TRBD1 (5 bases). V was cut by 4 bases and J by 2 bases, with 12 bases left in between. The CDR3 is 14 amino acids. Germline V gives CDR1 SGHRS, CDR2 YFSETQ. The CDR3 protein is CASSTTVLQETQYF. CDR3 sequence (DNA): TGCGCCAGCAGCACGACAGTACTTCAAGAGACCCAGTACTTC.

The chain recombines TRBV30 with TRBJ1-4; possibly TRBD1 for D (6 bases). Germline assignment: CDR1 GTSNPN and CDR2 SVGIG (reference sequence). CDR3 length: 16 amino acids. The germline V and J ends were trimmed by 2 bases and 5 bases, with 18 bases remaining between them. CDR3 sequence: CAWSPSRGGPNEKLFF. The CDR3 coding sequence is TGTGCCTGGAGTCCAAGTAGGGGGGGACCCAATGAAAAACTGTTTTTT. The complete variable domain, with remaining parts taken from reference TRBV30 and TRBJ1-4, reads SQTIHQWPATLVQPVGSPLSLECTVEGTSNPNLYWYRQAAGRGLQLLFYSVGIGQISSEVPQNLSASRPQDRQFILSSKKLLLSDSGFYLCAWSPSRGGPNEKLFFGSGTQLSVL.

The CDR3 protein is CASSDQTGGSYNEQFF. For the CDR3, the DNA is TGCGCCAGCAGCGACCAAACAGGGGGCTCCTACAATGAGCAGTTCTTC. The V call is TRBV4-3, the J call TRBJ2-1; 8 positions match TRBD1. Germline lookup yields CDR1 LGHNA and CDR2 YSLEER. CDR3 size: 16 residues. The V and J ends lost 5 bases and 0 bases, in that order; junction bases with no gene match: 6.

V is TRBV5-1 and J is TRBJ2-2; no clear D. CDR1 SGHRS and CDR2 YFSETQ come from the germline V gene. V shed 7 bases and J shed 0 bases, with 7 bases lying between them. CDR3 length equals 13 residues. CDR3 in DNA: TGCGCCAGCGAGTCTGCGAACACCGGGGAGCTGTTTTTT. This translates into CASESANTGELFF.

The chain recombines TRBV7-6 with TRBJ2-6, with D uncertain. This CDR3 has 16 residues. V was clipped by 3 bases and J by 0 bases, with 9 bases between them. CDR1 and CDR2 (germline): SGHVS, FNYEAQ. CDR3 coding DNA: TGTGCCAGCAGCTTGAAGCAGGACTCTGGGGCCAACGTCCTGACTTTC. Its protein product is CASSLKQDSGANVLTF.